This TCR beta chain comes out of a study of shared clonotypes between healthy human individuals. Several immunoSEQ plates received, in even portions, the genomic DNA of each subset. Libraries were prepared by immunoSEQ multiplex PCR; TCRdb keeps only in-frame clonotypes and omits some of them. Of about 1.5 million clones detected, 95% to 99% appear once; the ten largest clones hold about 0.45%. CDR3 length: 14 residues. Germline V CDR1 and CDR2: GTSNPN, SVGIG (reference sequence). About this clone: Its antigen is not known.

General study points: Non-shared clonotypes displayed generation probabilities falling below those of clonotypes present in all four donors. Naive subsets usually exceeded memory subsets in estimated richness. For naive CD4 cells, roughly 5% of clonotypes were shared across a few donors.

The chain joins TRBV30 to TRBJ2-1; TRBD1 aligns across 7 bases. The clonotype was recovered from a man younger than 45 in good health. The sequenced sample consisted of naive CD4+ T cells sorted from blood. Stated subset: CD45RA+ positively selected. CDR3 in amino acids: CAGETGTSYNEQFF. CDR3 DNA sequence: TGTGCGGGAGAGACAGGGACGTCCTACAATGAGCAGTTCTTC.